This TCR beta chain was documented in a study of somatic mutations in cytotoxic T cells in rheumatoid arthritis. Looking at the study overall: Sorted by flow to nearly 100% purity were some V beta antibody-stained T-cell populations, including V beta1+ cells sequenced for TCRB. Broader study findings: Clonality measured in CD8+ T cells did not differ significantly between rheumatoid arthritis patients and age-matched healthy controls. Unlike healthy controls, rheumatoid arthritis patients had CD8+ clonality that increased with age.

This clone was observed a handful of times. The target antigen is unknown. Using immunoSEQ multiplex PCR, the repertoire was profiled, and TCRdb retains in-frame clones only, with some absent. The data hold roughly 15,000 clones, with around four fifths observed a single time. With V trimmed by 5 bases and J by 0 bases, 2 bases remained unmatched. The germline gives CDR1 LNHDA, CDR2 SQIVND (reference sequence). The CDR3 runs 15 residues. Sequences were obtained from CD8+ T cells sorted from blood. The TCR comes from an adult with rheumatoid arthritis. The chain uses TRBV19 and TRBJ2-2, with 8 bases identical to TRBD1. CDR3 loop: CASSAGQANTGELFF. CDR3 DNA sequence: TGTGCCAGTAGTGCGGGACAGGCGAACACCGGGGAGCTGTTTTTT.